This TCR beta chain was sequenced during a study of blood T cell repertoires in COVID-19. The overall study: COVID-19 samples collected from the United States, Italy and Spain covered acute and convalescent phases. The analysed material was cDNA or gDNA that came from T cells, B-cell-depleted T cells, or PBMCs.

Original processing notes: Reference gene primer amplification gave estimated nucleated cell counts. The protocol was immunoSEQ multiplex PCR, while the TCRdb copy is restricted to in-frame clones and leaves out a portion. D and trimming come from the DNA, and the V and J calls and clone size come from that table. The repertoire consists of 25,000 to 35,000 clones, with about 82% occurring once and the leading ten covering over 7%. The germline gives CDR1 SGHTA, CDR2 FQGNSA. This CDR3 region has 13 residues. V gave up 1 base and J gave up 3 bases, with 7 bases separating them. This chain connects TRBV7-2 to TRBJ2-7; D uncertain. The sequenced sample consisted of peripheral blood. This receptor was taken from an elderly man with active COVID-19. Here the CDR3 reads CASSLGHGYEQYF. Written as DNA, the CDR3 is TGTGCCAGCAGCTTAGGCCACGGCTACGAGCAGTACTTC.